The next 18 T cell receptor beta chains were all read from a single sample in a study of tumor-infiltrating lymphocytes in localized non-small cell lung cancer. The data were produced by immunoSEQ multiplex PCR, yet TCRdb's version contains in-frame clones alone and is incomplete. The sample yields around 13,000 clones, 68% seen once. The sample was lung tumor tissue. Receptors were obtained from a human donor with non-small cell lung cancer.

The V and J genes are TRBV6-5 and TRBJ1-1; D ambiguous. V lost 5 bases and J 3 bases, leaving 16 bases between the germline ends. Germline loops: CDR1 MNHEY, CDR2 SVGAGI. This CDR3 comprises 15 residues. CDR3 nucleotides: TGTGCCAGCAGTCGCGGACGGGCGAGGGACACTGAAGCTTTCTTT. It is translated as CASSRGRARDTEAFF.

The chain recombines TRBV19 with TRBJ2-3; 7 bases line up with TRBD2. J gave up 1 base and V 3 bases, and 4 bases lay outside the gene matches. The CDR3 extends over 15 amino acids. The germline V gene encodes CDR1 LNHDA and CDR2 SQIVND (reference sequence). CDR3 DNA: TGTGCCAGTAGTATGATTGCGGGGGGCACAGATACGCAGTATTTT. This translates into CASSMIAGGTDTQYF.

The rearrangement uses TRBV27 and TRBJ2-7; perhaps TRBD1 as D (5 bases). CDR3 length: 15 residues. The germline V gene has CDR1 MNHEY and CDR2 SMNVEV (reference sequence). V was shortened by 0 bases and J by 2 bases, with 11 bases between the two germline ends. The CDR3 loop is CASSLSQGGPYEQYF. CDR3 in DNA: TGTGCCAGCAGTTTATCTCAGGGTGGGCCCTACGAGCAGTACTTC.

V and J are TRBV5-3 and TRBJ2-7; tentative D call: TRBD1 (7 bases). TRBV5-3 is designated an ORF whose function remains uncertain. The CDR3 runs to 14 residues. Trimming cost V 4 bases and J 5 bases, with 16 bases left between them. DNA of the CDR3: TGTGCCAGAAGCCTGGGTCAGGGGGGCCACGAGCAGTACTTC. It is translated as CARSLGQGGHEQYF.

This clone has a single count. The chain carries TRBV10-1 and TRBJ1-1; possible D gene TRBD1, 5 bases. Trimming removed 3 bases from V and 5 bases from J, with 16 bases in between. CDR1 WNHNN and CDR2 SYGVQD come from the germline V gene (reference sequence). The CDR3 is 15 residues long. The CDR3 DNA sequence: TGCGCCAGCAGTGATCCCGGGACGCCTAGGACTGAAGCTTTCTTT. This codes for CASSDPGTPRTEAFF.

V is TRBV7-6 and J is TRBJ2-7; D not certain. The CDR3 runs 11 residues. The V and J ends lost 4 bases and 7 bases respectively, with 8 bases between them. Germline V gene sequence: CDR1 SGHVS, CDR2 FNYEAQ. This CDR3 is CASSSDPEQYF. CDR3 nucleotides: TGTGCCAGCAGCTCGGACCCTGAGCAGTACTTC.

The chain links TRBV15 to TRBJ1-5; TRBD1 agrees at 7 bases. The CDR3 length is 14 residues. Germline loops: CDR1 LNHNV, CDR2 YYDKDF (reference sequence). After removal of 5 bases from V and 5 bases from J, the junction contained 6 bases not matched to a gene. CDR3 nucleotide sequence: TGTGCCACCAGCTTACAGGGGAACGATCAGCCCCAGCATTTT. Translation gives CATSLQGNDQPQHF.

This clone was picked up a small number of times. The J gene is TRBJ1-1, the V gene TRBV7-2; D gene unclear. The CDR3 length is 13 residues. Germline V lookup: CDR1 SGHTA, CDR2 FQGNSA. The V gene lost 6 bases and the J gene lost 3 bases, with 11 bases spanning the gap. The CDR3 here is CASRETLYTEAFF. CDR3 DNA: TGTGCCAGCAGGGAAACATTGTACACTGAAGCTTTCTTT. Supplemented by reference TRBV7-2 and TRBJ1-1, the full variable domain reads GAGVSQSPSNKVTEKGKDVELRCDPISGHTALYWYRQSLGQGLEFLIYFQGNSAPDKSGLPSDRFSAERTGGSVSTLTIQRTQQEDSAVYLCASRETLYTEAFFGQGTRLTVV.

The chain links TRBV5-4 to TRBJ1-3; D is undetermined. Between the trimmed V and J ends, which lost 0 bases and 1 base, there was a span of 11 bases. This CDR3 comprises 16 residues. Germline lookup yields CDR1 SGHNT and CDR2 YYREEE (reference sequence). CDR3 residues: CASSLAGVNSGNTIYF. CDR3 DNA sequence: TGTGCCAGCAGCTTGGCTGGGGTGAATTCTGGAAACACCATATATTTT.

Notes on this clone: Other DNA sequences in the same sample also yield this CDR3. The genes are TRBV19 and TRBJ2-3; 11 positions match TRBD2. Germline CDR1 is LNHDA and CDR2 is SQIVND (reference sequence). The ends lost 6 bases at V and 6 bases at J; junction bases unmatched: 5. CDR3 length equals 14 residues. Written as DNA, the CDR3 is TGTGCCAGTAGCTTAGCGGGGGGGCAGGATACGCAGTATTTT. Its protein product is CASSLAGGQDTQYF.

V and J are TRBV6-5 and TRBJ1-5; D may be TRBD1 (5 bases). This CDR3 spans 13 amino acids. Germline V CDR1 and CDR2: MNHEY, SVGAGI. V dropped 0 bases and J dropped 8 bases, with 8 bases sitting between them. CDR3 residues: CASSYSSGEPQHF. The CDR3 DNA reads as TGTGCCAGCAGTTACTCCTCGGGGGAGCCCCAGCATTTT.

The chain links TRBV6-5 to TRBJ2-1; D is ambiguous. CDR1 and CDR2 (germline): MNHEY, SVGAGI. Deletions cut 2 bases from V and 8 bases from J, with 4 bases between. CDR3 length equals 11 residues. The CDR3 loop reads CASSYLDEQFF. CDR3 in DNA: TGTGCCAGCAGTTACCTGGATGAGCAGTTCTTC.

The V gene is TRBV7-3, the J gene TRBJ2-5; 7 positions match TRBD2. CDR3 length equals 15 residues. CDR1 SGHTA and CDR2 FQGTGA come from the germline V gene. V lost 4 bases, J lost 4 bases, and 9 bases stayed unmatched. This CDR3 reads CASSSQAGTGETQYF. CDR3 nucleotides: TGTGCCAGCAGCTCTCAAGCGGGGACCGGAGAGACCCAGTACTTC.

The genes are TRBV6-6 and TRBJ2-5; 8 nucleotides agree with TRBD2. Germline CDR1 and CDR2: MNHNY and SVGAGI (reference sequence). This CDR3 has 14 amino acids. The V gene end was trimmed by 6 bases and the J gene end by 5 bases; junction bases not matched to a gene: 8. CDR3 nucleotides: TGTGCCAGCAGCGGGACTAGTGAGGGGGAGACCCAGTACTTC. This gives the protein CASSGTSEGETQYF.

CDR3: CASSRTGASYEQYF. The CDR3 DNA is TGTGCCAGCAGTCGGACAGGGGCTTCGTACGAGCAGTACTTC. The V call is TRBV11-3, the J call TRBJ2-7; TRBD1 agrees at 9 bases. Germline CDR1 and CDR2: SGHNT and YENEEA. The CDR3 has 14 residues. The ends lost 6 bases at V and 4 bases at J; junction bases unmatched: 7.

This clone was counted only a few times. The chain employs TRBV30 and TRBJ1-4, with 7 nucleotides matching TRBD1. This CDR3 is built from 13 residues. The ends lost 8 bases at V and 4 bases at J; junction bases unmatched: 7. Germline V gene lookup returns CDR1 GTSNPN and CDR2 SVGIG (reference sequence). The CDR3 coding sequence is TGTGCCGCTTCCGGGACAGATAATGAAAAACTGTTTTTT. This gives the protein CAASGTDNEKLFF.

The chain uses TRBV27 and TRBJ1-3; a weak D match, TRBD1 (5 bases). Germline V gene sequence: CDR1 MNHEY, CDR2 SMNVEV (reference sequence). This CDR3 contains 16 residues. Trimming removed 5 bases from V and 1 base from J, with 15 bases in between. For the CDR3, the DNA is TGTGCCAGCAGTCGGGGATTCCCAGGGTCTGGAAACACCATATATTTT. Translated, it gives CASSRGFPGSGNTIYF.

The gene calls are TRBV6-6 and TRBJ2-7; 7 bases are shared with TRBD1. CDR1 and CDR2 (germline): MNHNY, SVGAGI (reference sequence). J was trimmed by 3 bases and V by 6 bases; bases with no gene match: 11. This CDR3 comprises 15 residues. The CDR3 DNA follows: TGTGCCAGCAGCCCCGACAGGGTGGTAGACTACGAGCAGTACTTC. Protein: CASSPDRVVDYEQYF.